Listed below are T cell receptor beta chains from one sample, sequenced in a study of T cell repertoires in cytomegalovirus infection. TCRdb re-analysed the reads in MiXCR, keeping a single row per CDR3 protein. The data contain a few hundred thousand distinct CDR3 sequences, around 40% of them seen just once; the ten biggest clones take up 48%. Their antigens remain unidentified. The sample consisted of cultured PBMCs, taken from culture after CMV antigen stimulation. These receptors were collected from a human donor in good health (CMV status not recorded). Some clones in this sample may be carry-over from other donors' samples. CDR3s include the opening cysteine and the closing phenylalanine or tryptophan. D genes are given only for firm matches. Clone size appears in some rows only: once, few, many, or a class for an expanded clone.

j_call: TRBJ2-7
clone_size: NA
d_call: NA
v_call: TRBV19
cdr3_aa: CASSLTGRNEQYF
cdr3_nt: TGTGCCAGTAGTCTCACCGGACGGAACGAGCAGTACTTC

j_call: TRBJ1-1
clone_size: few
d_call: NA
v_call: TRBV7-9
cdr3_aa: CASSLGLQGRAFF
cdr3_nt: TGTGCCAGCAGCTTAGGGTTACAGGGAAGAGCTTTCTTT

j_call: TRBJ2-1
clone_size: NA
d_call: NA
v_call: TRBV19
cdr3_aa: CASSIRVLLANNEQFF
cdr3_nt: TGTGCCAGTAGTATTCGGGTCCTATTAGCCAACAATGAGCAGTTCTTC

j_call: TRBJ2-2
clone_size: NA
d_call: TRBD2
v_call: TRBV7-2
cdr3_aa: CASSSRLGLAGPGELFF
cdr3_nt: TGTGCCAGCAGCTCCAGGCTAGGACTAGCGGGGCCCGGGGAGCTGTTTTTT

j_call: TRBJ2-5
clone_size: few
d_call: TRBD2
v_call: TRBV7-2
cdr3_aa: CASSWTSGSPETQYF
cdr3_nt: TGTGCCAGCAGCTGGACTAGCGGGAGCCCAGAGACCCAGTACTTC

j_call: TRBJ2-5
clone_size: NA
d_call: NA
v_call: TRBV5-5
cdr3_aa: CASSPASKETQYF
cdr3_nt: TGTGCCAGCAGCCCGGCCTCAAAAGAGACCCAGTACTTC

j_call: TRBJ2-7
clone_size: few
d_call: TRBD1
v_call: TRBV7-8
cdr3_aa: CASSLGTGGIYEQYF
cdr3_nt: TGTGCCAGCAGCTTGGGGACAGGGGGCATCTACGAGCAGTACTTC

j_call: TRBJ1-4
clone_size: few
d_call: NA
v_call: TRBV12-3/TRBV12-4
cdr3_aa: CASSFMEGGEKLFF
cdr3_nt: TGTGCCAGCAGTTTCATGGAGGGTGGAGAAAAACTGTTTTTT

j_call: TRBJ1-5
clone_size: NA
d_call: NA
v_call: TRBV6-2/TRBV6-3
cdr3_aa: CASNPVQGPQPQHF
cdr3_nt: TGTGCCAGCAACCCGGTGCAGGGGCCTCAGCCCCAGCATTTT

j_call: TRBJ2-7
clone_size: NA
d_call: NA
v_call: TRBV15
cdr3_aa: CATSIERPLIPPYEQYF
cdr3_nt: TGTGCCACCAGCATTGAGAGACCCCTCATCCCTCCCTACGAGCAGTACTTC

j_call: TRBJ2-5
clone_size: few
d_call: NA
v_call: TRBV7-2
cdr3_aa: CASSFDIQETQYF
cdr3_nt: TGTGCCAGCAGCTTCGACATCCAAGAGACCCAGTACTTC

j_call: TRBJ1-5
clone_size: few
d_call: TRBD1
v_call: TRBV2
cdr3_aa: CASSEGWQGENQPQHF
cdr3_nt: TGTGCCAGCAGTGAAGGGTGGCAGGGGGAGAATCAGCCCCAGCATTTT

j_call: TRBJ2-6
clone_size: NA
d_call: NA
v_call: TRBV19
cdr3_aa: CASSIPHLGAGANVLTF
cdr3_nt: TGTGCCAGTAGTATTCCTCATCTAGGGGCTGGGGCCAACGTCCTGACTTTC

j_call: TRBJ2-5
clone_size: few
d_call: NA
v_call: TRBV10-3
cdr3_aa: CAISEPRSGGHSQETQYF
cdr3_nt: TGTGCCATCAGTGAGCCCCGGAGTGGGGGACACTCTCAAGAGACCCAGTACTTC

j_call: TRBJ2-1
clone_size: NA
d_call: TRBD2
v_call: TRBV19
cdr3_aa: CASGLAGNEQFF
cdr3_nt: TGTGCCAGTGGACTAGCGGGAAATGAGCAGTTCTTC

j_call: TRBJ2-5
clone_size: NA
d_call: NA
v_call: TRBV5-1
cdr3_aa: CASSPQGGTETQYF
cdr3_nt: TGCGCCAGCAGCCCCCAGGGGGGCACAGAGACCCAGTACTTC

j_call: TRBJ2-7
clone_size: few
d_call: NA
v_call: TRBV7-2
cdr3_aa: CASSSQGGSIYEQYF
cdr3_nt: TGTGCCAGCAGCTCTCAAGGAGGCTCCATCTACGAGCAGTACTTC

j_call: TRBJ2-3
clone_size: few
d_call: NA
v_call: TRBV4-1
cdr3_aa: CASSLTWAQDTDTQYF
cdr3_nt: TGCGCCAGCAGCCTCACTTGGGCACAGGACACAGATACGCAGTATTTT

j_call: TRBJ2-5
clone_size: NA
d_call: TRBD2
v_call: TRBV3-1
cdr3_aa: CASSHSGGPQTQYF
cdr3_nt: TGTGCCAGCAGCCACTCGGGGGGACCACAGACCCAGTACTTC

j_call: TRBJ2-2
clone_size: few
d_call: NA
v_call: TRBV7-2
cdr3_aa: CASRGYLTGELFF
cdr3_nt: TGTGCCAGCCGAGGGTACCTTACCGGGGAGCTGTTTTTT

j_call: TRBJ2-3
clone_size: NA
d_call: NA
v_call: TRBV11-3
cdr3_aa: CASSKEGARSDTQYF
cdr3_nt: TGTGCCAGCAGCAAGGAGGGGGCTAGGTCAGATACGCAGTATTTT

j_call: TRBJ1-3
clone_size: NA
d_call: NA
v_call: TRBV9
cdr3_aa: CASSVALLDGNTIYF
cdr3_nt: TGTGCCAGCAGCGTAGCCCTGCTGGATGGAAACACCATATATTTT

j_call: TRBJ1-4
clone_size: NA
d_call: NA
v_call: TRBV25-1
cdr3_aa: CASSEPRGGVLEKLFF
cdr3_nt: TGTGCCAGCAGTGAACCCCGGGGGGGGGTGTTGGAAAAACTGTTTTTT

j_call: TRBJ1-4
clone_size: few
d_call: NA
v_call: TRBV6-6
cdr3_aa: CASSLNLEGLFF
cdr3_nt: TGTGCCAGCAGTTTAAACTTAGAGGGGCTGTTTTTT

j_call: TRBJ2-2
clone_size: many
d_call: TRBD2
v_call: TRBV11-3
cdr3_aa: CASSYSGANTGELFF
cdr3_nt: TGTGCCAGCAGCTACAGCGGGGCGAACACCGGGGAGCTGTTTTTT

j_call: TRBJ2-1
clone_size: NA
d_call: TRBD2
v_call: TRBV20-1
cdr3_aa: CSARASGSWGANEQFF
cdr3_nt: TGCAGTGCTAGGGCTAGCGGGAGCTGGGGAGCAAATGAGCAGTTCTTC

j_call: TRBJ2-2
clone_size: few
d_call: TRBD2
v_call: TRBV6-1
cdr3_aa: CASSTSSGRDTGELFF
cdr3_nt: TGTGCCAGCAGTACCTCTAGCGGGAGGGACACCGGGGAGCTGTTTTTT

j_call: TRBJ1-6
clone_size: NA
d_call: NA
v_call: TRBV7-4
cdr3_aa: CASSLGSETPLHF
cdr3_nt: TGTGCCAGCAGCTTGGGCAGCGAAACACCCCTCCACTTT

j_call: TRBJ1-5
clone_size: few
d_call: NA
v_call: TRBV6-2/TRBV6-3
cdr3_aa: CASSYPQLRSHQPQHF
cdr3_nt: TGTGCCAGCAGTTACCCCCAACTCCGGTCCCATCAGCCCCAGCATTTT

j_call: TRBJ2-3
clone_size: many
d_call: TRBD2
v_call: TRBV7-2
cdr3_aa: CASSSTSGSDTQYF
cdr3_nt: TGTGCCAGCAGCTCGACTAGCGGCTCAGATACGCAGTATTTT

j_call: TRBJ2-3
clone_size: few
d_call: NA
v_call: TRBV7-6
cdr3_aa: CASSILGGTDTQYF
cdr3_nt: TGTGCCAGCAGCATCCTCGGTGGCACAGATACGCAGTATTTT

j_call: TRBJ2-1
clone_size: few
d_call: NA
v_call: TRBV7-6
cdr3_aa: CASSRHLGGGYSYNEQFF
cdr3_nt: TGTGCCAGCAGCCGCCATTTGGGCGGGGGCTACTCCTACAATGAGCAGTTCTTC

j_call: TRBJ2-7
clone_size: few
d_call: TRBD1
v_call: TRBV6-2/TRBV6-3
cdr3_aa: CASTPYRGRGEQYF
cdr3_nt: TGTGCCAGCACTCCCTACAGGGGCCGCGGGGAGCAGTACTTC

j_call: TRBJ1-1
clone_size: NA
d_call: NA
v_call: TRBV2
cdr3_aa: CASRGRGEAFF
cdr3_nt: TGTGCCAGCAGGGGGAGGGGAGAAGCTTTCTTT

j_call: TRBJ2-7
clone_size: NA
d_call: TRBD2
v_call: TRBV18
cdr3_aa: CASSQSGGDYEQYF
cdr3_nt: TGTGCCAGCTCCCAAAGCGGGGGGGACTACGAGCAGTACTTC

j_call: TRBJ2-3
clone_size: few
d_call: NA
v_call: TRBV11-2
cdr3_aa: CASSLQGPGTDTQYF
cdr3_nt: TGTGCCAGCAGCTTACAGGGGCCTGGCACAGATACGCAGTATTTT

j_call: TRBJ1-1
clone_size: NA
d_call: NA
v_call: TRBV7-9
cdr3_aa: CASSFQGMSTEAFF
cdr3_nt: TGTGCCAGCAGCTTCCAGGGGATGTCCACTGAAGCTTTCTTT

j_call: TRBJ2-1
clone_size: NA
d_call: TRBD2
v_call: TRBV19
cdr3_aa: CASSNSGRTSYNEQFF
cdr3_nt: TGTGCCAGTAGTAATAGCGGGAGAACCTCCTACAATGAGCAGTTCTTC

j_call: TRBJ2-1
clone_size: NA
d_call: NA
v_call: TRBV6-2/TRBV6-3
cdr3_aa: CASKKSLGGNEQFF
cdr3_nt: TGTGCCAGTAAAAAATCCCTAGGGGGCAATGAGCAGTTCTTC

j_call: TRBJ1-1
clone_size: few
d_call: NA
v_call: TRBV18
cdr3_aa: CASSPVLGAPLGDTEAFF
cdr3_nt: TGTGCCAGCTCACCAGTTCTGGGGGCCCCGTTGGGGGACACTGAAGCTTTCTTT

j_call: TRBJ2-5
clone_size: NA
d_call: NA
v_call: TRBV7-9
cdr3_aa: CASSLGLPVRPLQETQYF
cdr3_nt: TGTGCCAGCAGCTTAGGGCTCCCGGTCCGACCCCTGCAAGAGACCCAGTACTTC

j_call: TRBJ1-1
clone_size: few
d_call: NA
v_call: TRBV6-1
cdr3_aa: CASRTGTEAFF
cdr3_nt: TGTGCCAGCAGGACCGGGACAGAAGCTTTCTTT

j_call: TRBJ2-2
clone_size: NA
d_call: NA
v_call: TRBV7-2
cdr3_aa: CASSLVGGGGYTGELFF
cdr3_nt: TGTGCCAGCAGCTTAGTCGGGGGCGGGGGATATACCGGGGAGCTGTTTTTT

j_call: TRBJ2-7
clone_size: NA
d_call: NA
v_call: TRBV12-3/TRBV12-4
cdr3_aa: CASSYSDEYYEQYF
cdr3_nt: TGTGCCAGCAGCTATTCCGACGAGTATTACGAGCAGTACTTC

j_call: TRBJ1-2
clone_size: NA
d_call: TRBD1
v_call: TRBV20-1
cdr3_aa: CSAPLGTGPNYGYTF
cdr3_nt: TGCAGTGCTCCCCTTGGGACAGGGCCCAACTATGGCTACACCTTC

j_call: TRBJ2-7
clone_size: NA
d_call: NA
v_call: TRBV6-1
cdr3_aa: CASSSLGILSYEQYF
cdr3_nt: TGTGCCAGCAGTTCCCTAGGGATTTTGTCCTACGAGCAGTACTTC